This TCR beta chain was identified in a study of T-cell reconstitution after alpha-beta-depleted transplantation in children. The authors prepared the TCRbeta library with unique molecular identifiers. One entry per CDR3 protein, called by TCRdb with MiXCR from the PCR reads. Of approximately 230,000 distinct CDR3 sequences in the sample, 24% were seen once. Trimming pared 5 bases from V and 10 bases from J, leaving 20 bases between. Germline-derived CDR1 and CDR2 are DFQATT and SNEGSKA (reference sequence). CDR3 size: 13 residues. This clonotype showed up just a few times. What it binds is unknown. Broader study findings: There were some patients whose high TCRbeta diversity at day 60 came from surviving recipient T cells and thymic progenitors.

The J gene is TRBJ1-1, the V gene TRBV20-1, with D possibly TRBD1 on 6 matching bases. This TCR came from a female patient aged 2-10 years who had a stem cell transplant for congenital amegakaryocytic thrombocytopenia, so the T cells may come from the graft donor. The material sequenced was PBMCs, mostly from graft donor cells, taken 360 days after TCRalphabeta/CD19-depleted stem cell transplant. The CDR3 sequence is CSAQQGSGSGAFF. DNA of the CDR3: TGCAGTGCTCAACAGGGTTCCGGTTCCGGAGCTTTCTTT.